Listed below are T cell receptor beta chains from one sample, sequenced in a study of shared clonotypes between healthy human individuals. TCRdb's table, derived via immunoSEQ multiplex PCR, lists solely in-frame clones and lacks some. The sample lists some 510,000 clones, around 74% occurring once. Sequenced: PBMCs. These receptors were collected from a woman between 40 and 55 years old in good health. Some clones in this sample may be carry-over from other donors' samples. Both conserved end residues are part of each CDR3. A D gene is named only where the DNA matches it firmly. The listing skips clone size in some rows; elsewhere it reads once, few, many or a size class.

V gene	D gene	J gene	clone size	CDR3 DNA	CDR3 protein
TRBV5-1	TRBD2	TRBJ2-5	.	TGCGCCAGCAGCTTGGCGGGAGGGGAAGAGACCCAGTACTTC	CASSLAGGEETQYF
TRBV5-4	TRBD1	TRBJ1-4	once	TGTGCCAGCAGCTTTGACAGGGGGGTTGAAAAACTGTTTTTT	CASSFDRGVEKLFF
TRBV21-1	.	TRBJ2-2	few	TGTGCCAGCAGCAAAGCAAGCGGGACGAACACCGGGGAGCTGTTTTTT	CASSKASGTNTGELFF
TRBV28	.	TRBJ2-1	.	TGTGCCAGCAGCCATCCAGGGGGGGTTGGTGAGCAGTTCTTC	CASSHPGGVGEQFF
TRBV5-4	.	TRBJ2-7	.	TGTGCCAGCAGCGCCGGCCCCGCCTACGAGCAGTACTTC	CASSAGPAYEQYF
TRBV19	.	TRBJ2-1	.	TGTGCCAGTAGTCTAGGAGGGAGGAGCTCCTACAATGAGCAGTTCTTC	CASSLGGRSSYNEQFF
TRBV15	TRBD2	TRBJ2-7	.	TGTGCCACCAGCAGGAGGGCGGGAGGGCTCGAGCAGTACTTC	CATSRRAGGLEQYF
TRBV4-1	TRBD2	TRBJ2-1	once	TGCGCTAGCAGCCGGCTAGCGGGAGTTGGCAATGAGCAGTTCTTC	CASSRLAGVGNEQFF
TRBV14	.	TRBJ2-7	.	TGTGCCAGCAGCCAAGGCCCCAGGCAGGGGCCCTGGCAGTACTTC	CASSQGPRQGPWQYF
TRBV28	TRBD1	TRBJ1-4	.	TGTGCCAGCAGCCCGGGACAGTCGGATGAAAAACTGTTTTTT	CASSPGQSDEKLFF
TRBV6-1	.	TRBJ2-1	.	TGTGCCAGCAGTGAATTAGGCGGCCGTAGTGTGCAGTTCTTC	CASSELGGRSVQFF
TRBV10-3	TRBD1	TRBJ2-7	once	TGTGCCATCAGTAGGGACAGATCCTACGAGCAGTACTTC	CAISRDRSYEQYF
TRBV9	TRBD1	TRBJ1-4	.	TGTGCCAGCAGCGTCGACGCAGGGGGAGGGGAAAAACTGTTTTTT	CASSVDAGGGEKLFF
TRBV7-2	TRBD2	TRBJ2-3	.	TGTGCCAGCAGGTTTCCCCTAGGGGCTAGCGGGAGGGATACGCAGTATTTT	CASRFPLGASGRDTQYF
TRBV25-1	TRBD2	TRBJ2-3	.	TGTGCCAGCAGAGGAAGACTAGCGGCTATGAATACGCAGTATTTT	CASRGRLAAMNTQYF
TRBV5-4	.	TRBJ2-3	.	TGTGCCAGCAGCTTGGGTGGGGCGGGACCCACAGATACGCAGTATTTT	CASSLGGAGPTDTQYF
TRBV30	TRBD1	TRBJ1-4	.	TGTGCCTGGAGCGGGACAGGGGTTGAAAAACTGTTTTTT	CAWSGTGVEKLFF
TRBV6-4	.	TRBJ2-2	once	TGTGCCAGCAGCCAAGGGGGTTCCCTAAACACCGGGGAGCTGTTTTTT	CASSQGGSLNTGELFF
TRBV6-4	TRBD2	TRBJ2-3	.	TGTGCCAGCAGTGACCTAAAGGGGTTAGAGCGGGAGACAGATACGCAGTATTTT	CASSDLKGLERETDTQYF
TRBV29-1	TRBD2	TRBJ2-1	.	TGCAGCGTTCGGGGACTAGCCCGACCCTACAATGAGCAGTTCTTC	CSVRGLARPYNEQFF
TRBV5-1	TRBD2	TRBJ2-5	.	TGCGCCAGCCCGCGGGGGGGCGCCGAGACCCAGTACTTC	CASPRGGAETQYF
TRBV6-6	.	TRBJ2-1	.	TGTGCCAGCAGCCTGGGACTGAATACCTACAATGAGCAGTTCTTC	CASSLGLNTYNEQFF
TRBV10-1	.	TRBJ1-1	.	TGCGCCAGCAGTCTCGGGGCGAACACTGAAGCTTTCTTT	CASSLGANTEAFF
TRBV30	.	TRBJ1-4	.	TGTGCCTGGAGCCCAGACAGCCGGGGGGCTAATGAAAAACTGTTTTTT	CAWSPDSRGANEKLFF
TRBV5-1	.	TRBJ1-2	.	TGCGCCAGCAGCTTGGAGAGCACAGGCTATGGCTACACCTTC	CASSLESTGYGYTF
TRBV19	TRBD2	TRBJ2-4	.	TGTGCCAGTAGTGACTCCGCCGGGACTAGTGAGTACTTC	CASSDSAGTSEYF
TRBV11-2	TRBD2	TRBJ2-4	.	TGTGCCAGCAGCACCCTACTAGCGGGGAAAAACATTCAGTACTTC	CASSTLLAGKNIQYF
TRBV7-3	.	TRBJ2-1	few	TGTGCCAGCAGCCCGACGCTAGCGTTTGATGAGCAGTTCTTC	CASSPTLAFDEQFF
TRBV28	TRBD2	TRBJ2-5	.	TGTGCCAGCAGCCGAACAGTTTTCCGTCCTAGCGGGAGGGCCGGAGAGACCCAGTACTTC	CASSRTVFRPSGRAGETQYF
TRBV6-1	.	TRBJ1-1	few	TGTGCCAGCACTGACACTGGGCGCCCCGGAGGTGGAACTTTCTTT	CASTDTGRPGGGTFF
TRBV7-2	.	TRBJ2-1	.	TGTGCCAGCAGCTATTATGGGAGGTACAATGAGCAGTTCTTC	CASSYYGRYNEQFF
TRBV6-1	.	TRBJ2-7	.	TGTGCCAGCAGTGAGACAGGAGACTCCTACGAGCAGTACTTC	CASSETGDSYEQYF
TRBV10-1	.	TRBJ2-7	.	TGCGCCAGCAGTGAGGGCGGACCGACCTACGAGCAGTACTTC	CASSEGGPTYEQYF
TRBV7-8	.	TRBJ2-7	once	TGTGCCAGCAGCTTAGACAGTAGCTACGAGCAGTACTTC	CASSLDSSYEQYF
TRBV2	.	TRBJ1-5	.	TGTGCCAGCACGGCGCAGGATAGCAATCAGCCCCAGCATTTT	CASTAQDSNQPQHF
TRBV2	.	TRBJ2-3	.	TGTGCCAGCAGTGAAGCGTTTGGGGCGGATACGCAGTATTTT	CASSEAFGADTQYF
TRBV9	TRBD2	TRBJ2-4	.	TGTGCCAGCAGCCCGCGACTAGCGGGAGTTCGGGGTGGCAAAAACATTCAGTACTTC	CASSPRLAGVRGGKNIQYF
TRBV11-1	.	TRBJ2-7	.	TGTGCCAGCAGCTTACAGGGTTACGAGCAGTACTTC	CASSLQGYEQYF
TRBV15	.	TRBJ2-5	.	TGTGCCACCAGCGACTTGCGTTTGGAGACCCAGTACTTC	CATSDLRLETQYF
TRBV5-1	.	TRBJ2-1	.	TGCGCCAGCAGCTTGGGGGCTGTCTCCTACAATGAGCAGTTCTTC	CASSLGAVSYNEQFF
TRBV28	.	TRBJ2-6	.	TGTGCCAGCAGTTTAGGAAGGGCTGGGGCCAACGTCCTGACTTTC	CASSLGRAGANVLTF
TRBV19	TRBD1	TRBJ1-2	once	TGTGCCAGTAGTATCCGGGACAGGGGCCCCTATGGCTACACCTTC	CASSIRDRGPYGYTF
TRBV5-1	TRBD1	TRBJ2-2	.	TGCGCCAGCAACATAGGGACAGGGGGATTCACCGGGGAGCTGTTTTTT	CASNIGTGGFTGELFF
TRBV30	.	TRBJ1-3	.	TGTGCCTGGAGTAAGGGGGGTAACACCATATATTTT	CAWSKGGNTIYF
TRBV2	.	TRBJ1-5	.	TGTGCCAGCAGTGAAGGCAGTTACAATCAGCCCCAGCATTTT	CASSEGSYNQPQHF
TRBV21-1	.	TRBJ2-5	many	TGTGCCAGCAGCACCACGGCCGGGACAGGGTGGTCCCCAACGGAGACCCAGTACTTC	CASSTTAGTGWSPTETQYF
TRBV7-2	.	TRBJ2-3	once	TGTGCCAGCAGCCGAAACTCGGGAGAGGGCACAGATACGCAGTATTTT	CASSRNSGEGTDTQYF
TRBV28	TRBD2	TRBJ2-2	.	TGTGCCAGCACCTCCCCGGGACTAGCGGAGGCCGGGGGGGAGCTGTTTTTT	CASTSPGLAEAGGELFF
TRBV6-5	TRBD2	TRBJ2-5	few	TGTGCCAGCAGTTGGGACCACGGGACTAGCGAGACCCAGTACTTC	CASSWDHGTSETQYF
TRBV5-1	.	TRBJ1-5	once	TGCGCCAGCAGCTTGGGGGTTAGCAATCAGCCCCAGCATTTT	CASSLGVSNQPQHF